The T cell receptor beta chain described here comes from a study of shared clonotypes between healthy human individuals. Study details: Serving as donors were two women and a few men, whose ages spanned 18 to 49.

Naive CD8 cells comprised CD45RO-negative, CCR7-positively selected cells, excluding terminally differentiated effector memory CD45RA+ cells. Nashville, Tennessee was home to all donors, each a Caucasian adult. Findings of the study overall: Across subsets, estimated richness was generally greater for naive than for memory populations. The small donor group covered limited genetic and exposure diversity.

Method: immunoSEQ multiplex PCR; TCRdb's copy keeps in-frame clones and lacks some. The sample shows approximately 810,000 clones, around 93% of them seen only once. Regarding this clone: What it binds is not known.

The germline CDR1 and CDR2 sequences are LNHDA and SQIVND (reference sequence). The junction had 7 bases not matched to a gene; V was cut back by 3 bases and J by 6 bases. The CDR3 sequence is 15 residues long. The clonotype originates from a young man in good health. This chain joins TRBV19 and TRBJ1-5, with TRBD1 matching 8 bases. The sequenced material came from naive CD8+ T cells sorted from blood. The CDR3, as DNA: TGTGCCAGTAGTATTTCGGTAACAGGGGGTCAGCCCCAGCATTTT. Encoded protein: CASSISVTGGQPQHF.